Described below is a single TCR beta chain sequence and its context. Method: immunoSEQ multiplex PCR; TCRdb's copy keeps in-frame clones and lacks some. The repertoire holds some 74,000 clones, with around four fifths as singletons. The data derive from a study of blood T cell repertoires in COVID-19. For the study at large: From T cells, B-cell-depleted T cells, or PBMCs came the material, which was cDNA or gDNA.

This CDR3 comprises 14 residues. Germline values: CDR1 SNHLY, CDR2 FYNNEI. The V end lost 8 bases, the J end lost 0 bases, and 11 bases lay between the germline ends. The sample taken for sequencing was peripheral blood. This receptor was identified in a woman aged 45-65 years with acute or convalescent COVID-19. The chain carries TRBV2 and TRBJ1-5; tentatively, D is TRBD1 (6 bases). As DNA, the CDR3 is TGTGCCAGCCGAGGGGGTTATAGCAATCAGCCCCAGCATTTT. Encoded protein: CASRGGYSNQPQHF.